This T cell receptor beta chain was sequenced during a study of blood T cells in healthy people across ages. General study results and limits: In long-lived donors, naive CD4+ cell counts and diversity exceeded those of aged donors. Estimates of diversity drawn from one million T cells were considered underestimates.

The CDR3 loop spans 17 amino acids. The trim removed 7 bases at V and 4 bases at J, leaving 15 bases unmatched. Germline CDR1 and CDR2: SEHNR and FQNEAQ (reference sequence). Together with a sample-barcoded 5' primer, a J-beta primer mix was included in a second PCR lasting about 6 to 12 cycles. TCRdb redid the calling of the 5' RACE reads with MiXCR, one entry per CDR3 protein. The repertoire consists of 1.4 million to 1.5 million distinct CDR3 sequences, with roughly 40% occurring once and the leading ten covering 7% to 9.5%. Turning to this clonotype: Its antigen remains unknown.

The sequence derives from a woman aged 18-35 years in good health. The rearrangement joins TRBV7-9 to TRBJ1-5; the match to TRBD1 covers 8 bases. The sequenced sample consisted of blood. The DNA for the CDR3 is TGTGCCAGCACCGCCGGAGGGCAGGGGGCGTTTAATCAGCCCCAGCATTTT. Its protein is CASTAGGQGAFNQPQHF. The complete variable domain, with remaining parts taken from reference TRBV7-9 and TRBJ1-5, reads DTGVSQNPRHKITKRGQNVTFRCDPISEHNRLYWYRQTLGQGPEFLTYFQNEAQLEKSRLLSDRFSAERPKGSFSTLEIQRTEQGDSAMYLCASTAGGQGAFNQPQHFGDGTRLSIL.